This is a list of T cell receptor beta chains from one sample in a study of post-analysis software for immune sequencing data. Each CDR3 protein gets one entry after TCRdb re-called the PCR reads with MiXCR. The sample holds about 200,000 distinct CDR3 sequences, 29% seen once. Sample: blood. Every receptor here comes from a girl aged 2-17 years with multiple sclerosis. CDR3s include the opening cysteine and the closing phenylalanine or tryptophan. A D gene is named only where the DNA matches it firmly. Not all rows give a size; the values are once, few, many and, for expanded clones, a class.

TGCAGTGCTAGGGCCACTAGCGGGGGGCTGAGGTACTTC,CSARATSGGLRYF,TRBD2,many,TRBV20-1,TRBJ2-7
TGCGCCAGCAGCTTGGGATCGGATGGGGACGAGCAGTACTTC,CASSLGSDGDEQYF,-,-,TRBV5-1,TRBJ2-7
TGTGCCAGCAGCTTCGGAGGAACAGGGATCAATGAGCAGTTCTTC,CASSFGGTGINEQFF,-,-,TRBV7-2,TRBJ2-1
TGTGCCAGCAGCCCGGGTTATAGCCCCGCACCCTATGAGCAGTTCTTC,CASSPGYSPAPYEQFF,-,many,TRBV11-2,TRBJ2-1
TGCAGCGTTACAGGACCCTCCTACGAGCAGTACTTC,CSVTGPSYEQYF,-,-,TRBV29-1,TRBJ2-7
TGTGCCAGCAGCTCTCAAACCCAGGGGGCACATGGCTACACCTTC,CASSSQTQGAHGYTF,TRBD1,-,TRBV11-2,TRBJ1-2
TGTGCCAGCAGTCCCACAGAGCCTAATTCACCCCTCCACTTT,CASSPTEPNSPLHF,-,-,TRBV28,TRBJ1-6
TGTGCCAGCAGCTTCGGGACAGGGAACTACAATGAGCAGTTCTTC,CASSFGTGNYNEQFF,TRBD1,many,TRBV9,TRBJ2-1
TGTGCCAGCAGCCCCCAGCTAGGACTAGCGGGCCCAGATACGCAGTATTTT,CASSPQLGLAGPDTQYF,TRBD2,few,TRBV11-2,TRBJ2-3
TGTGCCAGAAGTGAAGTGGCATACAAGAACTACGAGCAGTACTTC,CARSEVAYKNYEQYF,-,-,TRBV2,TRBJ2-7
TGTGCCAGCAGTGAATATCTGGGCCCCTCCTACGAGCAGTACTTC,CASSEYLGPSYEQYF,-,-,TRBV25-1,TRBJ2-7
TGCAGCGTTTTTGGGGGTGCCTCATATGAGCAGTTCTTC,CSVFGGASYEQFF,-,many,TRBV29-1,TRBJ2-1
TGTGCCAGCAGCTTACATCCGGCAAACGCTAACTATGGCTACACCTTC,CASSLHPANANYGYTF,-,-,TRBV7-9,TRBJ1-2
TGTGCCAGCAGCCCAAGACTAGCGGGAGGTGCTGTGAATGAGCAGTTCTTC,CASSPRLAGGAVNEQFF,TRBD2,many,TRBV11-2,TRBJ2-1
TGCGCCAGCAGAATAATTAGTGGCACCGGGGAGCTGTTTTTT,CASRIISGTGELFF,-,-,TRBV5-1,TRBJ2-2
TGTGCCAGCAGACCCGTGGGGGGAACGAATCAGCCCCAGCATTTT,CASRPVGGTNQPQHF,-,few,TRBV6-1,TRBJ1-5
TGTGCCAGCAGGATGACAGGGAATCGGGCTCAAGAGACCCAGTACTTC,CASRMTGNRAQETQYF,TRBD1,few,TRBV28,TRBJ2-5
TGTGCCAGCAGTGTCCAACACGGCGGGCCGGACAATGAGCAGTTCTTC,CASSVQHGGPDNEQFF,-,many,TRBV6-1,TRBJ2-1
TGTGCCAGCTCCTTTGGGCACAATGAGCAGTTCTTC,CASSFGHNEQFF,-,-,TRBV18,TRBJ2-1
TGTGCCAGCAGCTTCCTGTATGTAACTGAAGCTTTCTTT,CASSFLYVTEAFF,-,many,TRBV6-2/TRBV6-3,TRBJ1-1
TGCGCCAGCAGCTCTCAGGGGGCGGATGAAAAACTGTTTTTT,CASSSQGADEKLFF,TRBD1,few,TRBV5-1,TRBJ1-4
TGTGCCAGCAGCGGGGACAGCTATGGCTACACCTTC,CASSGDSYGYTF,TRBD1,-,TRBV14,TRBJ1-2
TGCGCCAGCAGCTTGGCCGGGGGGAGCGGCTGCACCTTC,CASSLAGGSGCTF,-,-,TRBV5-1,TRBJ1-2
TGTGCCAGCAGTCTCACCCGGGACAGGCAAGAGACCCAGTACTTC,CASSLTRDRQETQYF,TRBD1,many,TRBV27,TRBJ2-5
TGTGCCAGCAGTTACTCGACTTCGGTGAGCACTGAAGCTTTCTTT,CASSYSTSVSTEAFF,-,-,TRBV6-5,TRBJ1-1
TGTGCCAGTAGTATAGACAGGGGGAATGAGCAGTTCTTC,CASSIDRGNEQFF,TRBD1,few,TRBV19,TRBJ2-1
TGCAGTGCTCAGACACCCATCGGGTCCTACGAGCAGTACTTC,CSAQTPIGSYEQYF,-,many,TRBV20-1,TRBJ2-7
TGTGCCAGCAGGACTAGCGGGGACCCGGGGACCCAGTACTTC,CASRTSGDPGTQYF,TRBD2,many,TRBV6-5,TRBJ2-5
TGCAGCGTTGAGGTCAGGGTGGGGTACAATGAGCAGTTCTTC,CSVEVRVGYNEQFF,-,-,TRBV29-1,TRBJ2-1